This is a list of T cell receptor beta chains from one sample in a study of molecular identifiers for immune sequencing clone quantification. One entry per CDR3 protein, called by TCRdb with MiXCR from the PCR reads. The sample carries fewer than 350,000 distinct CDR3 sequences, around 21% recorded once. The sample taken for sequencing was naive CD8+ T cells from blood, with Jurkat cell RNA spiked in. These receptors all stem from a human donor in good health. Some libraries in this study had Jurkat cell RNA spiked in. The CDR3 runs from the conserved cysteine through the conserved F or W. The order of the fields is V gene, D gene, clone size, J gene, CDR3 DNA, CDR3 protein. D genes are given only for firm matches. Some rows have no size entry. The others give once, few or many, or a class for an expanded clone.

V gene: TRBV13
D gene: .
clone size: .
J gene: TRBJ2-2
CDR3 DNA: TGTGCCAGCAGCTTAGAAGGGACGAACACCGGGGAGCTGTTTTTT
CDR3 protein: CASSLEGTNTGELFF

V gene: TRBV5-1
D gene: TRBD1
clone size: many
J gene: TRBJ2-7
CDR3 DNA: TGCGCCAGCAGCACGGGACAGAACTACGAGCAGTACTTC
CDR3 protein: CASSTGQNYEQYF

V gene: TRBV12-3/TRBV12-4
D gene: .
clone size: many
J gene: TRBJ1-2
CDR3 DNA: TGTGCCAGCAGTTCCTCGTGGATCAGGGAGTATGGCTACACCTTC
CDR3 protein: CASSSSWIREYGYTF

V gene: TRBV6-4
D gene: .
clone size: many
J gene: TRBJ2-5
CDR3 DNA: TGTGCCAGCAGTGGTGGGCGGGGGCCGCCTCATGAGACCCAGTACTTC
CDR3 protein: CASSGGRGPPHETQYF

V gene: TRBV12-3/TRBV12-4
D gene: .
clone size: many
J gene: TRBJ2-6
CDR3 DNA: TGTGCCAGCAGTTCTATGGATGATGGGGCCAACGTCCTGACTTTC
CDR3 protein: CASSSMDDGANVLTF

V gene: TRBV19
D gene: TRBD1
clone size: .
J gene: TRBJ2-7
CDR3 DNA: TGTGCCAGTACCTTTGGACAGGGGACATCCTACGAGCAGTACTTC
CDR3 protein: CASTFGQGTSYEQYF

V gene: TRBV6-2/TRBV6-3
D gene: TRBD1
clone size: few
J gene: TRBJ1-5
CDR3 DNA: TGTGCCAGCAGACACCCCGAAGGCAGGGGGTTCAGCAATCAGCCCCAGCATTTT
CDR3 protein: CASRHPEGRGFSNQPQHF

V gene: TRBV4-3
D gene: .
clone size: many
J gene: TRBJ1-6
CDR3 DNA: TGCGCCAGCAGCCAAGATTCCCTCCCAGACGTTAATTCACCCCTCCACTTT
CDR3 protein: CASSQDSLPDVNSPLHF

V gene: TRBV9
D gene: TRBD1
clone size: many
J gene: TRBJ1-1
CDR3 DNA: TGTGCCAGCAGCGTCGAGGACAGGGCAGGGGAAGCTTTCTTT
CDR3 protein: CASSVEDRAGEAFF

V gene: TRBV20-1
D gene: TRBD1
clone size: .
J gene: TRBJ1-1
CDR3 DNA: TGCAGCTGGGGAGGGGGCGGGACGTTGGGGACTGAAGCTTTCTTT
CDR3 protein: CSWGGGGTLGTEAFF

V gene: TRBV4-3
D gene: TRBD1
clone size: .
J gene: TRBJ2-1
CDR3 DNA: TGCGCCAGCAGCCAAGATGACAGGGGGGCCCCCATTAATTACAATGAGCAGTTCTTC
CDR3 protein: CASSQDDRGAPINYNEQFF

V gene: TRBV4-2
D gene: .
clone size: many
J gene: TRBJ1-5
CDR3 DNA: TGTGCCAGCAGCCAAGATACGTATAGCAATCAGCCCCAGCATTTT
CDR3 protein: CASSQDTYSNQPQHF

V gene: TRBV11-2
D gene: .
clone size: many
J gene: TRBJ2-1
CDR3 DNA: TGTGCCAGCAGCTTAGCCTCGCAGGGCAATGAGCAGTTCTTC
CDR3 protein: CASSLASQGNEQFF

V gene: TRBV4-1
D gene: TRBD2
clone size: .
J gene: TRBJ2-7
CDR3 DNA: TGCGCCAGCATGGTCTCACTAGCGGACTCCTACGAGCAGTACTTC
CDR3 protein: CASMVSLADSYEQYF

V gene: TRBV4-3
D gene: .
clone size: many
J gene: TRBJ1-4
CDR3 DNA: TGCGCCAGCAGCCAAGAGTGGAGTGGGGCAGGAAGTAATGAAAAACTGTTTTTT
CDR3 protein: CASSQEWSGAGSNEKLFF